This TCR beta chain was sequenced during a study of T cell responses to AZD1222 COVID-19 vaccine. TCRdb's table, derived via immunoSEQ multiplex PCR, lists solely in-frame clones and lacks some. The table shows about 74,000 clones, with 85% to 95% occurring only once. Trimming pared 5 bases from V and 6 bases from J, leaving 13 bases between. Germline V gives CDR1 SGHRS, CDR2 YFSETQ. CDR3 length equals 13 residues. This TCR came from an adult who received the AZD1222 COVID-19 vaccine. The specimen comprised peripheral blood, sampled 28 days after the second AZD1222 dose. The V and J genes are TRBV5-1 and TRBJ2-3; D ambiguous. CDR3 sequence reads: CASSRARWDTQYF. The DNA for the CDR3 is TGCGCCAGCAGTCGGGCACGTTGGGATACGCAGTATTTT.